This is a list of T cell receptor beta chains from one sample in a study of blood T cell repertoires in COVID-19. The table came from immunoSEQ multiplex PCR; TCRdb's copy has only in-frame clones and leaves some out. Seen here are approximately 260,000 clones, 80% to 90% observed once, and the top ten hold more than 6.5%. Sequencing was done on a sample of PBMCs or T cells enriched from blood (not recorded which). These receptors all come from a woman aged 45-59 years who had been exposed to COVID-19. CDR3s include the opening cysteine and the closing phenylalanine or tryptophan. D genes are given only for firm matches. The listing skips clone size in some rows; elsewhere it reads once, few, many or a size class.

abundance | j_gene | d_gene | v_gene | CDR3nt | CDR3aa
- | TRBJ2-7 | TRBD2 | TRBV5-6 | TGTGCCAGCAGCCCCACTCGGGGGGGGTCTTCCTACGAGCAGTACTTC | CASSPTRGGSSYEQYF
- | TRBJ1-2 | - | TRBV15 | TGTGCCACCAGCAGAGATATAAGGGGCGGCTACACCTTC | CATSRDIRGGYTF
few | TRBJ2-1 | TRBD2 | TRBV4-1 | TGCGCCAGCAGCCTTTTGACTAGCGGGGGCTACAATGAGCAGTTCTTC | CASSLLTSGGYNEQFF
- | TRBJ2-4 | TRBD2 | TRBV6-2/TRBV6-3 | TGTGCCAGCAGTCTCCCCCTAGCGGGGAACATTCAGTACTTC | CASSLPLAGNIQYF
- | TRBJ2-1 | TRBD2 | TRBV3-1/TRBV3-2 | TGTGCCAGCAGCCAGAGAGCGGGGGGCCTCTCCTACAATGAGCAGTTCTTC | CASSQRAGGLSYNEQFF
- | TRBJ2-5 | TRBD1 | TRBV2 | TGTGCCAGCAGTTTTACAGGGGGCGGGGAGACCCAGTACTTC | CASSFTGGGETQYF
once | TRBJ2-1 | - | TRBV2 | TGTGCCAGCAGCAGAGGGCGGCATTGGGAGCAGTTCTTC | CASSRGRHWEQFF
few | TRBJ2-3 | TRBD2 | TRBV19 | TGTGCCAGTAGTATGACTAGCGGGGGTATATCAGATACGCAGTATTTT | CASSMTSGGISDTQYF
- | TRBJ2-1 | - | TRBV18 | TGTGCCAGCTCACCACCGACGAACAGGGATGAGCAGTTCTTC | CASSPPTNRDEQFF
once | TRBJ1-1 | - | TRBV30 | TGTGCCTGGAGCCGAATGGGTTCAGGCACTGAAGCTTTCTTT | CAWSRMGSGTEAFF
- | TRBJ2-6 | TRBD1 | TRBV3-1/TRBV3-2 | TGTGCCATCAGAAGGGACAGGCCCTCACGTGGGGCCAACGTCCTGACTTTC | CAIRRDRPSRGANVLTF
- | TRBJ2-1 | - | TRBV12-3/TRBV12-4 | TGTGCCAGCAGTTTGAGTCCGCGGGAGCAGTTCTTC | CASSLSPREQFF
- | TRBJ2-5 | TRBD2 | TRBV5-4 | TGTGCCAGCAGCTTGGGTGGACTAGCACAAGAGACCCAGTACTTC | CASSLGGLAQETQYF
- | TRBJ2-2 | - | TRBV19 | TGTGCCAGTAGTATAGGACAGATCACCGGGGAGCTGTTTTTT | CASSIGQITGELFF
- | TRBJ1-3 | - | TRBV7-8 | TGTGCCAGCAGCTTAGCGGGCGGAAACACCATATATTTT | CASSLAGGNTIYF
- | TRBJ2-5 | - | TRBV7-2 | TGTGCCAGCAGCTCGCTGGGTTGGGCTCAAGAGACCCAGTACTTC | CASSSLGWAQETQYF
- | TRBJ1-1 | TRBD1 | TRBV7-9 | TGTGCCAGCAGCTTAGCCCAGGGGGTGAACACTGAAGCTTTCTTT | CASSLAQGVNTEAFF
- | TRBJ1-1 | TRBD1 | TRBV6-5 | TGTGCCATCGTGACAGGGGTTTTTTTAGCTTTCTTT | CAIVTGVFLAFF
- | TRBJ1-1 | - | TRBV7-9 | TGTGCCATCCGGTTGCAGGGGAACACTGAAGCTTTCTTT | CAIRLQGNTEAFF
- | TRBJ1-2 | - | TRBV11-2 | TGTGCCAGCAGCTTGGGGGCGCCGGGCTATGGCTACACCTTC | CASSLGAPGYGYTF
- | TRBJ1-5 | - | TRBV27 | TGTGCCAGCAGTTTAACTGGAGAAAGCAATCAGCCCCAGCATTTT | CASSLTGESNQPQHF
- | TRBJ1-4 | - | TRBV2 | TGTGCCAGCAGTCCCCAGGGTGTAGGAAGGGGAGAAAAACTGTTTTTT | CASSPQGVGRGEKLFF